This T cell receptor (beta chain) comes out of a study of shared clonotypes between healthy human individuals. The V gene's germline CDR1 is LNHNV and CDR2 YYDKDF (reference sequence). V lost 0 bases, J lost 3 bases, and 19 bases lay in between. CDR3 length: 18 residues. Method: immunoSEQ multiplex PCR; TCRdb's copy keeps in-frame clones and lacks some. The sample has 2 million to 2.5 million clones; about 92% are singletons. The naive CD8 population came from CD45RO-negative cells selected for CCR7, without terminally differentiated effector memory CD45RA+ cells. Sequenced sample: naive CD8+ T cells from PBMCs. This receptor was identified in a man younger than 35 in good health. Some clones in this sample may be carry-over from other donors' samples. The chain combines TRBV15 with TRBJ2-3; D is perhaps TRBD1 or TRBD2 (6 bases each). The CDR3 DNA reads TGTGCCACCAGCAGAGAGAACAGGGAAGGGAGGTTGACAGATACGCAGTATTTT. Protein: CATSRENREGRLTDTQYF.